This T cell receptor beta chain was documented in a study of cytomegalovirus exposure and HLA in healthy donors. Primers: 60 Vbeta forward and 13 Jbeta reverse. Assay used: immunoSEQ multiplex PCR; TCRdb lists only in-frame clones, some missing. The repertoire includes about 130,000 clones, over 65% of them detected once, and 1.9% sits in the top ten. This clone was observed a single time. This CDR3 region has 14 residues. J lost 8 bases, V lost 3 bases, and 7 bases had no gene match. Germline CDR1 reads SGHNT; CDR2 reads YYREEE (reference sequence). The material sequenced was PBMCs. This chain uses TRBV5-4 with TRBJ1-2; the match to TRBD1 covers 10 bases. The source is a man in his fifties or sixties in good health and CMV-seronegative. The CDR3 here is CASSWRTGGRGYTF. CDR3 bases: TGTGCCAGCAGCTGGCGGACAGGGGGAAGAGGCTACACCTTC.